What follows describes a single TCR beta chain. The data are from a study of T cells after yellow fever vaccination. V was clipped by 2 bases and J by 4 bases; unmatched bases: 9. This CDR3 is 16 amino acids long. The germline gives CDR1 ENHRY, CDR2 SYGVKD. TCRdb used MiXCR to reprocess the 5' RACE reads, holding one entry per CDR3 protein. The sample yields about 580,000 distinct CDR3 sequences, about a sixth seen once. This specimen consisted of PBMCs, obtained about 5 days after the first yellow fever vaccination. This clonotype originated in a man between 18 and 29 years old who received the YFV17D yellow fever vaccine. The chain couples TRBV10-3 to TRBJ2-3, with 7 bases matching TRBD1. This CDR3 is CAISEPGTGVSDTQYF. CDR3 nucleotides: TGTGCCATCAGTGAGCCAGGAACAGGGGTCTCAGATACGCAGTATTTT.